These 18 T cell receptor beta chains were all obtained from the same sample, sequenced in a study of Tregs in tolerant kidney transplant recipients. Libraries were prepared by immunoSEQ multiplex PCR; TCRdb keeps only in-frame clonotypes and omits some of them. Of tens of thousands of clones listed, about 90% are singletons. Material for sequencing was Tregs from blood. The receptor set was obtained from a human donor in good health.

V gene TRBV5-1 combines with J gene TRBJ2-6; D may be TRBD2 (5 bases). The CDR3 has 15 residues. The V and J ends lost 4 bases and 4 bases respectively, with 12 bases between them. Germline CDR1 reads SGHRS; CDR2 reads YFSETQ. CDR3 bases: TGCGCCAGCAGCCCGGCCGGGGTCGGGGCCAACGTCCTGACTTTC. Encoded protein: CASSPAGVGANVLTF.

The chain employs TRBV18 and TRBJ1-5; 7 bases match TRBD1. The CDR3 is 16 amino acids. Germline V gene lookup returns CDR1 KGHSH and CDR2 LQKENI. V trimming: 3 bases; J trimming: 2 bases; junction bases outside the gene matches: 7. This CDR3 is CASSPQKGAGNQPQHF. The CDR3 bases are TGTGCCAGCTCACCGCAGAAGGGGGCTGGCAATCAGCCCCAGCATTTT.

J is TRBJ1-1 and V is TRBV29-1, with D hard to call. The V gene's germline CDR1 is SQVTM and CDR2 ANQGSEA. The CDR3 contains 15 residues. V lost 2 bases and J 0 bases, leaving 13 bases between the germline ends. CDR3 loop: CSVETYRAVNTEAFF. In DNA form, the CDR3 reads TGCAGCGTTGAAACTTACAGAGCGGTGAACACTGAAGCTTTCTTT.

This rearrangement joins TRBV4-1 to TRBJ2-5; 9 nucleotides match TRBD1. V shed 2 bases and J 3 bases; nucleotides not matched to a gene: 4. From germline, CDR1 is MGHRA and CDR2 YSYEKL. The CDR3 is 15 residues long. The CDR3 nucleotides read TGCGCCAGCAGCCAACTCCGGGACAGGGAAGAGACCCAGTACTTC. Its translation is CASSQLRDREETQYF.

The chain recombines TRBV6-6 with TRBJ1-1; unclear D gene. The V gene lost 5 bases and the J gene lost 7 bases, with 11 bases spanning the gap. Germline lookup yields CDR1 MNHNY and CDR2 SVGAGI (reference sequence). CDR3 length: 12 residues. CDR3: CASSDPGSEAFF. The CDR3 DNA sequence: TGTGCCAGCAGTGATCCCGGCAGTGAAGCTTTCTTT.

The CDR3 bases are TGCAGCGTAGAGGTTGGGGGCAATGAGCAGTTCTTC. Translation: CSVEVGGNEQFF. V is TRBV29-1 and J is TRBJ2-1; the D call may be TRBD1 or TRBD2 (5 bases each). Germline loops: CDR1 SQVTM, CDR2 ANQGSEA. This CDR3 contains 12 residues. Trimming took off 6 bases at V and 6 bases at J, with 12 bases between the two ends.

The CDR3 region has the DNA TGCGCCAGCAGCTTGGCCGGAGTGGAGTATGGCTACACCTTC. It yields the protein CASSLAGVEYGYTF. The chain carries TRBV5-1 and TRBJ1-2; D gene unclear. Germline-derived CDR1 and CDR2 are SGHRS and YFSETQ. Between the trimmed V and J ends, which lost 0 bases and 5 bases, there was a span of 11 bases. The CDR3 sequence is 14 residues long.

The chain is built from TRBV28 and TRBJ2-1; no firm D call. Between the trimmed V and J ends, which lost 1 base and 8 bases, there was a span of 9 bases. Germline V gene lookup returns CDR1 MDHEN and CDR2 SYDVKM. The CDR3 has 13 residues. The CDR3 reads CASSLYIPHEQFF. The CDR3 bases are TGTGCCAGCAGTTTATATATACCCCATGAGCAGTTCTTC.

The rearrangement links TRBV23-1 to TRBJ2-7; maybe TRBD2 (6 bases). TRBV23-1 is annotated as an ORF whose role is uncertain. The CDR3 length is 16 residues. V lost 0 bases and J lost 3, with 15 bases in between. CDR3 amino acids: CASSQSGTGSDYEQYF. In DNA, the CDR3 is TGCGCCAGCAGTCAATCGGGGACTGGATCTGACTACGAGCAGTACTTC.

This clone was recorded only once. V is TRBV6-1 and J is TRBJ2-3; weak D call: TRBD1 (7 bases). The germline V gene has CDR1 MNHNS and CDR2 SASEGT. CDR3 length: 17 amino acids. V was shortened by 4 bases and J by 2 bases, with 19 bases between the two germline ends. DNA for the CDR3: TGTGCCAGCAGTGTAGGAGGAGGGGGCAGATACACAGATACGCAGTATTTT. Its protein product is CASSVGGGGRYTDTQYF.

The chain joins TRBV10-3 to TRBJ1-5; D is unresolved. The germline CDR1 and CDR2 sequences are ENHRY and SYGVKD. V was trimmed by 3 bases and J by 0 bases, leaving 12 bases between them. This CDR3 has 16 amino acids. In DNA form, the CDR3 reads TGTGCCATCAGTGATCACCTCCCTGGTAGCAATCAGCCCCAGCATTTT. This translates into CAISDHLPGSNQPQHF.

V usage is TRBV6-6 and J usage is TRBJ2-1; TRBD2 aligns across 7 bases. V lost 7 bases, J lost 6 bases, and 6 bases stayed unmatched. The germline V gene encodes CDR1 MNHNY and CDR2 SVGAGI (reference sequence). The CDR3 extends over 13 amino acids. The CDR3 loop reads CASTRGGPNEQFF. The CDR3 nucleotides are TGTGCCAGCACCCGGGGAGGGCCCAATGAGCAGTTCTTC.

The gene calls are TRBV4-2 and TRBJ2-3, with TRBD1 identical over 7 bases. Germline CDR1 and CDR2: LGHNA and YNFKEQ. V trimming: 1 base; J trimming: 4 bases; junction bases outside the gene matches: 5. The CDR3 has 15 amino acids. The CDR3: CASSQVYRGADTQYF. The CDR3 DNA is TGTGCCAGCAGCCAAGTTTACAGGGGAGCAGATACGCAGTATTTT.

The table lists this clone with a count of one. The chain employs TRBV28 and TRBJ2-7; D is ambiguous. The CDR3 has 13 residues. The V end lost 5 bases, the J end lost 4 bases, and 12 bases lay between the germline ends. Germline V CDR1 and CDR2: MDHEN, SYDVKM. Written as DNA, the CDR3 is TGTGCCAGCAGTATTCTGCGACCATACGAGCAGTACTTC. It translates to CASSILRPYEQYF.

CDR3 residues: CASSRGSGAPYEQYF. DNA of the CDR3: TGCGCCAGCAGCCGGGGGTCGGGGGCGCCCTACGAGCAGTACTTC. The chain combines TRBV4-1 with TRBJ2-7; D may correspond to TRBD1 or TRBD2 (6 bases each). Germline assignment: CDR1 MGHRA and CDR2 YSYEKL. V lost 4 bases and J lost 2, with 15 bases in between. The length of the CDR3 is 15 residues.

The chain links TRBV7-8 to TRBJ1-3; D unclear. Germline lookup yields CDR1 SGHVS and CDR2 FQNEAQ. The CDR3 contains 12 residues. Between the trimmed V and J ends, which lost 4 bases and 6 bases, there was a span of 7 bases. The CDR3 is CASSSHINTIYF. CDR3 nucleotides: TGTGCCAGCAGCTCCCATATAAACACCATATATTTT.

The CDR3 is CASSLGFTEAFF. CDR3 sequence (DNA): TGTGCCAGCAGCTTAGGATTCACTGAAGCTTTCTTT. The chain links TRBV7-9 to TRBJ1-1; D call uncertain. Germline V gene data show CDR1 as SEHNR and CDR2 as FQNEAQ (reference sequence). Trimming shortened V by 1 base and J by 4 bases, and 4 bases separated the two germline ends. This CDR3 comprises 12 residues.

This clone was seen only a few times. The CDR3 DNA follows: TGTGCCAGCAGTGGCAACCTCGGGACAGGGCCTCACAATGAGCAGTTCTTC. Its protein product is CASSGNLGTGPHNEQFF. The chain combines TRBV6-1 with TRBJ2-1, with 9 bases identical to TRBD1. The CDR3 length is 17 residues. The germline V gene encodes CDR1 MNHNS and CDR2 SASEGT. Unmatched junction bases numbered 12, after V lost 4 bases and J lost 5 bases.